This T cell receptor (beta chain) was recorded in a study of identical twins. Healthy Caucasians were all of the donors. TCRdb passed the 5' RACE reads through MiXCR, listing each CDR3 protein once. The table shows 400,000 to 500,000 distinct CDR3 sequences, with approximately 17% occurring only once. This clonotype was counted at least ten times. The CDR3 is made up of 15 amino acids. V shed 0 bases and J 6 bases; nucleotides not matched to a gene: 8. The germline V gene has CDR1 LGHNA and CDR2 YSLEER. Source material: naive T cells sorted from blood. This receptor was taken from a man aged 50-60 years in good health. The chain joins TRBV4-3 to TRBJ2-7, with 7 bases aligning to TRBD1. The chain's CDR3 is CASSQDTSQGVEQYF. CDR3 coding DNA: TGCGCCAGCAGCCAAGACACTTCCCAGGGGGTCGAGCAGTACTTC.